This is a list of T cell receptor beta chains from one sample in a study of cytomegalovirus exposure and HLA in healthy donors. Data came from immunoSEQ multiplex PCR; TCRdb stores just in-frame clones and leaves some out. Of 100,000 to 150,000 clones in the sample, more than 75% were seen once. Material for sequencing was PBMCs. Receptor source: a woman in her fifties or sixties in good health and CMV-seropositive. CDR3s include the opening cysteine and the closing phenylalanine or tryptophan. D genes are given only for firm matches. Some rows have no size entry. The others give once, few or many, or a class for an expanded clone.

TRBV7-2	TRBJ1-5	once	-	TGTGCCAGCAGCTTAGCGCTAGTAAGCAATCAGCCCCAGCATTTT	CASSLALVSNQPQHF
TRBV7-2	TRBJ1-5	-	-	TGTGCCAGCAGCCCCTACAATCAGCCCCAGCATTTT	CASSPYNQPQHF
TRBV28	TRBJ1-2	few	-	TGTGCCAGCAGCCGTCCAGGAACGAAGCATGGCTACACCTTC	CASSRPGTKHGYTF
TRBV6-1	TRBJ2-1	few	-	TGTGCCAGCAGTGAAGCGGGAGAGTCCCGTGAGCAGTTCTTC	CASSEAGESREQFF
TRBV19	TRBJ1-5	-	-	TGTGCCAGTACGGGGAGGCGAGGGATTACGAGCAATCAGCCCCAGCATTTT	CASTGRRGITSNQPQHF
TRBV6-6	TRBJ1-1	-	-	TGTGCCAGCAGTGGGCTGTCGGTGAACACTGAAGCTTTCTTT	CASSGLSVNTEAFF
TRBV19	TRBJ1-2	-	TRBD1	TGTGCCAGTAGGGGCGGGACAGGGGGCTTGCCCAGAAACTATGGCTACACCTTC	CASRGGTGGLPRNYGYTF
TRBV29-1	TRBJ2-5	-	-	TGCAGCGTTTTAGGGTTCCTAGGACTCCAGAATCACAAAGGGGAGACCCAGTACTTC	CSVLGFLGLQNHKGETQYF
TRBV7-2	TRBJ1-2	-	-	TGTGCCAGCAGCTTAGGGACAGAATATGGCTACACCTTC	CASSLGTEYGYTF
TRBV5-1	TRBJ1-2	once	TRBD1	TGCGCCAGCAGCTTGGGGACAGGTCCTTATGGCTACACCTTC	CASSLGTGPYGYTF
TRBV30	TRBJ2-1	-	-	TGTGCCTGGAGTGTTCAGGGGGGAAATGAGCAGTTCTTC	CAWSVQGGNEQFF
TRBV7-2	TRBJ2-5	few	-	TGTGCCAGCAGCCCCACTAGAGGAGAAGAGACCCAGTACTTC	CASSPTRGEETQYF
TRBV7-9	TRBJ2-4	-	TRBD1	TGTGCCAGCAGCCCCACCGGGACAGGAGAAGCCAAAAACATTCAGTACTTC	CASSPTGTGEAKNIQYF
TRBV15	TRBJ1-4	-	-	TGTGCCACCAGCATCAGGCCGGATTCTAATGAAAAACTGTTTTTT	CATSIRPDSNEKLFF
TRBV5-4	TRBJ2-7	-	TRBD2	TGTGCCAGCAGCTTTAGTTTCGCTAGCGGCTACGAGCAGTACTTC	CASSFSFASGYEQYF
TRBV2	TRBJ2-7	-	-	TGTGCCAGCAGTTTGCGCCTCCTCCCTTCAGCGGTCGAGCAGTACTTC	CASSLRLLPSAVEQYF
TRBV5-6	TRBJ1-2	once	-	TGTGCCAGCAGCTTGTCCCAGGATAACTATGGCTACACCTTC	CASSLSQDNYGYTF
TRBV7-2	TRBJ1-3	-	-	TGTGCCAGCAGCGTTACAGGGACTGGAAACACCATATATTTT	CASSVTGTGNTIYF
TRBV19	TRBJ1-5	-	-	TGTGCCAGTAGTCAGATTCAGCAGCCCCAGCATTTT	CASSQIQQPQHF
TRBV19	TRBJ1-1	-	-	TGTGCCAGTGCGTCCGACACGGGGATTGGGAACACTGAAGCTTTCTTT	CASASDTGIGNTEAFF
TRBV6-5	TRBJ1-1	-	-	TGTGCCAGCAGTGAATCTAACAGACGTCGAGCTTTCTTT	CASSESNRRRAFF
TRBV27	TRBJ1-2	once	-	TGTGCCAGCGGCGTCAGAGGGGGAAATGGCTACACCTTC	CASGVRGGNGYTF
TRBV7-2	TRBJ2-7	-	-	TGTGCCAGCAGCTGGCAGGGCGGGGCTACCTACGAGCAGTACTTC	CASSWQGGATYEQYF
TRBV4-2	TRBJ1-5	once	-	TGTGCCAGCAGCCAATCTCTGTCTCAGCCCCAGCATTTT	CASSQSLSQPQHF
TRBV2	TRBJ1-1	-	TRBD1	TGTGCCAGCAGTCTGACAGGGGTCACTGAAGCTTTCTTT	CASSLTGVTEAFF
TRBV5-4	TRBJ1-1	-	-	TGTGCCAGCAGCTTGGACCCAGGGGAGAACACTGAAGCTTTCTTT	CASSLDPGENTEAFF
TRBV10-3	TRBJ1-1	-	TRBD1	TGTGCCATCTCAGGGACAGGGAACACTGAAGCTTTCTTT	CAISGTGNTEAFF
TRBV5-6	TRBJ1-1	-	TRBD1	TGTGCCAGCAGCTTGTTACAGGGGGGATTGAACACTGAAGCTTTCTTT	CASSLLQGGLNTEAFF
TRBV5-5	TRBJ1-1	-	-	TGTGCCAGCACCACAGTGGGCAGGTCTGTGAACACTGAAGCTTTCTTT	CASTTVGRSVNTEAFF
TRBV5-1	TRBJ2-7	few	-	TGCGCCAGCAGCTTGGACTGGCGAGGGTCGGATGAGCAGTACTTC	CASSLDWRGSDEQYF
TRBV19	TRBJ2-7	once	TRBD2	TGTGCCAGTAGTATCCAAGCGGGAGGGAGGTACGAGCAGTACTTC	CASSIQAGGRYEQYF
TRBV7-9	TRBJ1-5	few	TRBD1	TGTGCCAGCAGCTGGGGACAGGCTGGGGGTCAGCCCCAGCATTTT	CASSWGQAGGQPQHF
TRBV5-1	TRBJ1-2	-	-	TGCGCCAGCAGCTTCGACAGCGACTATGGCTACACCTTC	CASSFDSDYGYTF
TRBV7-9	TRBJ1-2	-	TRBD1	TGTTCCAGCAGACCAACAGGGGGCGCGTCTGGCTACACCTTC	CSSRPTGGASGYTF
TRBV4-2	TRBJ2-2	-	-	TGTGCCAGCAGCCAAGGAGAAATCACCGGGGAGCTGTTTTTT	CASSQGEITGELFF
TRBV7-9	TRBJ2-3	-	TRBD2	TGTGCCAGCAGCGCCCGGACTAGCGGGGGCACAGATACGCAGTATTTT	CASSARTSGGTDTQYF
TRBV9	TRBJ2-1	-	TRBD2	TGTGCCAGCAGCGTAGGCCTTAGCGGGGGGGGGAATGAGCAGTTCTTC	CASSVGLSGGGNEQFF